These T cell receptor beta chains were read from a single sample in a study of blood T cell repertoires in COVID-19. Method: immunoSEQ multiplex PCR; TCRdb's copy keeps in-frame clones and lacks some. The sample consists of around 200,000 clones, more than 75% of them appearing once. What was sequenced was peripheral blood. The receptors stem from a man between 65 and 85 years old with acute or convalescent COVID-19. The CDR3 runs from the conserved cysteine through the conserved F or W. A D gene is named only where the DNA matches it firmly. Size is omitted from some rows. Given values are once, few, many or a class for expanded clones.

>TRBV21-1|TRBJ2-1|.|.
CASSKVRPLLAGVNPPVDEQFF
TGTGCCAGCAGCAAAGTCCGGCCCTTGCTAGCGGGGGTTAACCCTCCGGTGGATGAGCAGTTCTTC
>TRBV2|TRBJ1-6|TRBD1|.
CASLGQGTFSPLHF
TGTGCCTCCCTGGGACAGGGAACATTTTCACCCCTCCACTTT
>TRBV4-1|TRBJ1-2|.|.
CATSVTENYGYTF
TGCGCCACCAGTGTGACAGAAAACTATGGCTACACCTTC
>TRBV7-9|TRBJ1-2|.|.
CASSAAAQGLNYGYTF
TGTGCCAGCAGCGCCGCGGCCCAAGGCCTGAACTATGGCTACACCTTC
>TRBV19|TRBJ2-4|.|many
CASSIAPDTAFDF
TGTGCCAGTAGTATAGCCCCGGACACGGCCTTTGACTTC
>TRBV2|TRBJ1-3|.|once
CASSLEGNSGNTIYF
TGTGCCAGCAGTCTAGAGGGCAACTCTGGAAACACCATATATTTT
>TRBV7-9|TRBJ2-3|.|.
CASSPPGISTDTQYF
TGTGCCAGCAGCCCTCCCGGGATCAGCACAGATACGCAGTATTTT
>TRBV29-1|TRBJ1-1|.|once
CSVGSQMNTEAFF
TGCAGCGTTGGGAGTCAGATGAACACTGAAGCTTTCTTT
>TRBV6-5|TRBJ2-7|.|many
CASSYSRAWRAYEQYF
TGTGCCAGCAGTTACTCGCGGGCCTGGAGGGCCTACGAGCAGTACTTC
>TRBV29-1|TRBJ1-5|.|once
CSVVLSGYSNQPQHF
TGCAGCGTTGTATTGAGCGGATATAGCAATCAGCCCCAGCATTTT
>TRBV4-1|TRBJ2-7|.|.
CASSQSFPVRDYEQYF
TGCGCCAGCAGCCAATCTTTCCCCGTCAGGGACTACGAGCAGTACTTC
>TRBV7-9|TRBJ1-2|.|once
CASSFTVYGYTF
TGTGCCAGCAGCTTTACGGTCTATGGCTACACCTTC
>TRBV12-3/TRBV12-4|TRBJ2-1|.|.
CASSLGGEQFF
TGTGCCAGCAGCCTCGGGGGTGAGCAGTTCTTC
>TRBV7-3|TRBJ1-1|TRBD1|.
CASSSGTGGTEAFF
TGTGCCAGCAGCTCCGGGACAGGGGGGACTGAAGCTTTCTTT
>TRBV5-1|TRBJ1-2|.|.
CASSLSGTTNYGYTF
TGCGCCAGCAGCTTGAGCGGGACAACTAACTATGGCTACACCTTC
>TRBV28|TRBJ2-5|TRBD2|.
CASSWGLAGGETQYF
TGTGCCAGCAGTTGGGGACTAGCGGGAGGAGAGACCCAGTACTTC
>TRBV10-3|TRBJ2-2|.|.
CAITRLLNGELFF
TGTGCCATCACTCGACTCCTGAATGGGGAGCTGTTTTTT
>TRBV12-3/TRBV12-4|TRBJ1-5|TRBD1|.
CASSETGDQPQHF
TGTGCCAGCAGTGAGACAGGGGATCAGCCCCAGCATTTT
>TRBV29-1|TRBJ1-1|TRBD1|.
CSETGGLNTEAFF
TGCAGCGAAACAGGGGGCCTGAACACTGAAGCTTTCTTT
>TRBV6-5|TRBJ2-3|TRBD1|.
CASHTRTGQTDTQYF
TGTGCCAGCCATACCCGGACAGGGCAGACAGATACGCAGTATTTT
>TRBV12-5|TRBJ2-3|TRBD2|.
CASDVGLAVTDTQYF
TGTGCTAGTGACGTCGGACTAGCGGTCACAGATACGCAGTATTTT
>TRBV10-3|TRBJ2-7|.|.
CAISGGANYEQYF
TGTGCCATCAGTGGTGGGGCGAACTACGAGCAGTACTTC
>TRBV4-1|TRBJ2-3|TRBD2|.
CASSQEGLAGGLDTQYF
TGCGCCAGCAGCCAAGAGGGACTAGCGGGGGGGCTGGATACGCAGTATTTT
>TRBV11-2|TRBJ1-6|.|few
CASSLTGKDSPLHF
TGTGCCAGCAGCCTCACAGGGAAGGATTCACCCCTCCACTTT
>TRBV10-1|TRBJ2-1|.|.
CASSLTVNNEQFF
TGCGCCAGCAGTCTGACAGTTAACAATGAGCAGTTCTTC
>TRBV7-7|TRBJ1-2|.|.
CASSPDSYREGGYTF
TGTGCTAGCAGCCCCGATTCCTACAGGGAAGGTGGCTACACCTTC
>TRBV2|TRBJ1-3|TRBD1|.
CASRAGTGGVRRNTIYF
TGTGCCAGCAGGGCCGGGACAGGGGGCGTCCGACGAAACACCATATATTTT
>TRBV9|TRBJ2-1|.|once
CASSVARLALYNEQFF
TGTGCCAGCAGCGTAGCCCGGCTAGCGCTGTACAATGAGCAGTTCTTC
>TRBV24-1|TRBJ2-2|.|.
CATSDTRRTAGTGELFF
TGTGCCACCAGTGACACTAGAAGGACTGCAGGCACCGGGGAGCTGTTTTTT
>TRBV7-9|TRBJ1-6|.|.
CASSTGTNRYSPLHF
TGTGCCAGCAGCACCGGGACAAATCGTTATTCACCCCTCCACTTT
>TRBV9|TRBJ2-7|TRBD2|.
CASSVGAGDPYEQYF
TGTGCCAGCAGCGTAGGAGCGGGGGACCCCTACGAGCAGTACTTC
>TRBV2|TRBJ1-2|TRBD1|.
CASSPTGTDGYTF
TGTGCCAGCAGCCCGACAGGGACAGATGGCTACACCTTC
>TRBV9|TRBJ2-1|TRBD2|.
CASSVAPTGGGDEQFF
TGTGCCAGCAGCGTAGCTCCAACGGGAGGAGGGGATGAGCAGTTCTTC
>TRBV2|TRBJ1-5|TRBD1|.
CASTFQGATNQPQHF
TGTGCCAGCACCTTTCAGGGGGCTACAAATCAGCCCCAGCATTTT
>TRBV9|TRBJ1-1|TRBD1|.
CASSVHRGDTEAFF
TGTGCCAGCAGCGTTCACAGGGGGGACACTGAAGCTTTCTTT
>TRBV28|TRBJ1-2|TRBD1|few
CASSVDRGARSYTF
TGTGCCAGCAGCGTCGACAGGGGAGCTCGGAGCTACACCTTC
>TRBV7-3|TRBJ2-2|.|.
CASSLRTDGGELFF
TGTGCCAGCAGCCTTAGGACAGACGGCGGGGAGCTGTTTTTT
>TRBV6-4|TRBJ2-1|.|.
CASSVGAHNEQFF
TGTGCCAGCAGTGTTGGGGCCCACAATGAGCAGTTCTTC
>TRBV30|TRBJ1-5|TRBD1|once
CAWSLLQGINQPQHF
TGTGCCTGGAGTCTACTACAGGGGATAAATCAGCCCCAGCATTTT
>TRBV5-4|TRBJ2-1|TRBD2|.
CASSSTGTSSGEQFF
TGTGCCAGCAGTTCAACCGGGACTAGCAGTGGTGAGCAGTTCTTC
>TRBV28|TRBJ1-2|.|once
CASSMDTGYGYTF
TGTGCCAGCAGCATGGACACGGGCTATGGCTACACCTTC
>TRBV5-1|TRBJ1-4|.|.
CASGGRPNEKLFF
TGCGCCAGCGGCGGTCGCCCTAATGAAAAACTGTTTTTT
>TRBV27|TRBJ1-6|TRBD1|.
CASSFGTGEVRLHF
TGTGCCAGCAGTTTTGGGACAGGGGAGGTTCGCCTCCACTTT
>TRBV3-1/TRBV3-2|TRBJ1-4|.|.
CASGVRGADEKLFF
TGTGCCAGTGGGGTCAGGGGCGCGGATGAAAAACTGTTTTTT
>TRBV2|TRBJ2-6|.|.
CASSWAGPGANVLTF
TGTGCCAGCTCCTGGGCGGGTCCGGGGGCCAACGTCCTGACTTTC
>TRBV14|TRBJ2-3|.|.
CASSSLLRGTDTQYF
TGTGCCAGCAGCTCCCTGCTTCGGGGCACAGATACGCAGTATTTT
>TRBV7-7|TRBJ2-1|TRBD2|.
CASSPVAGRYNEQFF
TGTGCCAGCAGCCCGGTAGCGGGGCGCTACAATGAGCAGTTCTTC
>TRBV2|TRBJ2-4|.|.
CASSDRAGRAKNIQYF
TGTGCCAGCAGTGACAGGGCGGGGAGGGCCAAAAACATTCAGTACTTC
>TRBV4-3|TRBJ2-7|.|.
CASSQVAPTSEQYF
TGCGCCAGCAGCCAAGTAGCACCCACCAGCGAGCAGTACTTC
>TRBV6-1|TRBJ2-3|TRBD1|.
CASSADRGGPPGADTQYF
TGTGCCAGCAGTGCCGACAGGGGAGGACCTCCGGGCGCAGATACGCAGTATTTT
>TRBV3-1/TRBV3-2|TRBJ2-1|TRBD2|.
CASSLMTSGGAWQFF
TGTGCCAGCAGCCTAATGACTAGCGGGGGGGCGTGGCAGTTCTTC
>TRBV2|TRBJ1-2|.|.
CASSETGQGGYTF
TGTGCCAGCAGTGAAACGGGTCAGGGTGGCTACACCTTC